This T cell receptor beta chain emerged from a study of metastatic and nonmetastatic thyroid tumors. No treatment of any kind had been given to any patient before thyroid surgery. This CDR3 has 14 residues. V lost 2 bases and J 4 bases, leaving 11 bases between the germline ends. With MiXCR, TCRdb called clones anew from the PCR reads. The sample records 45,000 to 60,000 clones, approximately 17% being singletons. There are many counts of this clone. Sequencing input: blood. This clonotype was sampled from a female donor with papillary thyroid cancer or a benign thyroid nodule (not recorded which). Some clones in this sample may be carry-over from other donors' samples. The chain is built from TRBV12-3 or TRBV12-4 and TRBJ1-1, with a tentative D call TRBD1 (5 bases). For the CDR3, the DNA is TGTGCCAGCAGTTTATTAGGGGTGGGCACTGAAGCTTTCTTT. Translation: CASSLLGVGTEAFF.